The clone carrying this TCR beta chain has just a few counts. This sample was taken from a study of blood T cells in healthy people across ages. This CDR3 contains 11 residues. A sample-barcoded 5' primer and a J-beta primer mix were used in a second PCR of about 6 to 12 cycles. One entry per CDR3 protein results from TCRdb running MiXCR on the 5' RACE reads. The table shows 650,000 to 900,000 distinct CDR3 sequences, with around 62% occurring only once. Sequences were obtained from blood. This clonotype was obtained from a man aged 25-45 years in good health. The rearrangement links TRBV12-3 or TRBV12-4 to TRBJ2-5, with D uncertain. Judging by the DNA end, TRBJ2-7 fits better; the J call may be wrong. The CDR3 spells CASSLGAEQYF. CDR3 DNA: TGTGCCAGCAGTTTGGGCGCCGAGCAGTACTTC.